This T cell receptor (beta chain) is from a study of T cell changes during pregnancy in multiple sclerosis. Trimming pared 6 bases from V and 4 bases from J, leaving 12 bases between. The germline V gene encodes CDR1 SNHLY and CDR2 FYNNEI. The CDR3 is 14 residues long. Generated by immunoSEQ multiplex PCR, the TCRdb table keeps only in-frame clones and is missing some. The sample includes 45,000 to 55,000 clones, almost 95% of them seen just once. The rearrangement joins TRBV2 to TRBJ1-4; possibly TRBD1 for D (6 bases). This receptor was taken from a female donor with multiple sclerosis, enrolled in a pregnancy study. This sample comprised peripheral blood, obtained after pregnancy. The CDR3 nucleotides are TGTGCCAGCAGCCCGGACAGCCGTAATGAAAAACTGTTTTTT. Its translation: CASSPDSRNEKLFF.